The clone carrying this T cell receptor beta chain turned up a few times. Only in-frame clones appear in the TCRdb table, and some are missing; sequencing was by immunoSEQ multiplex PCR. The sample consists of fewer than 70,000 clones, 71% of them appearing once. The source of the sample is a study of T cell clones after liver transplantation. Study in general: Draws occurred before transplant, before withdrawal, and after complete or failed withdrawal.

The CDR3 is 16 residues long. CDR1 is SGHVS, CDR2 FQNEAQ, per germline. Trimming cost V 5 bases and J 0 bases, with 13 bases left between them. V and J are TRBV7-8 and TRBJ2-2; D is unresolved. The clonotype comes from a human donor who received a liver transplant. This sample comprised CD4+ T cells from blood, obtained before liver transplant. The CDR3 region is CASSLSSRPNTGELFF. CDR3 DNA sequence: TGTGCCAGCAGCCTGTCCTCGCGGCCGAACACCGGGGAGCTGTTTTTT.